A selection of T cell receptor beta chains follows, all from one sample in a study of control samples from healthy donors and cancer patients. Sequencing used immunoSEQ multiplex PCR; TCRdb keeps in-frame clones, though not all of them. In the table there are 75,000 to 100,000 clones, around 83% of which are singletons. Sequencing used blood. Receptors were obtained from a woman in her forties or fifties in good health. Each CDR3 is given with its conserved first and last residue. Each record gives: J gene, clone size, D gene, V gene, CDR3 protein, CDR3 DNA. The D gene is left open where the match is weak. Expanded clones get a size class; other rows say once, few or many, or leave the size out.

J: TRBJ2-1; size: .; D: TRBD2; V: TRBV7-8; CDR3: CASSNEGTSGRDSYNEQFF; DNA: TGTGCCAGCAGCAATGAGGGGACTAGCGGGAGGGACTCCTACAATGAGCAGTTCTTC
J: TRBJ2-3; size: .; D: TRBD2; V: TRBV11-3; CDR3: CASSSTGLAGGLSTDTQYF; DNA: TGTGCCAGCAGCTCGACAGGACTAGCGGGGGGTCTTAGCACAGATACGCAGTATTTT
J: TRBJ2-2; size: .; D: .; V: TRBV6-5; CDR3: CASSYLDSTGELFF; DNA: TGTGCCAGCAGTTACCTGGACAGCACCGGGGAGCTGTTTTTT
J: TRBJ1-5; size: .; D: .; V: TRBV7-2; CDR3: CASSLEYGQPQHF; DNA: TGTGCCAGCAGCTTAGAGTACGGTCAGCCCCAGCATTTT
J: TRBJ1-5; size: once; D: .; V: TRBV6-2/TRBV6-3; CDR3: CASSYTGNRADQPQHF; DNA: TGTGCCAGCAGTTACACAGGGAACAGGGCGGATCAGCCCCAGCATTTT
J: TRBJ2-5; size: .; D: .; V: TRBV4-1; CDR3: CASSPGARGQETQYF; DNA: TGCGCCAGCAGCCCGGGGGCCAGGGGCCAAGAGACCCAGTACTTC
J: TRBJ2-1; size: .; D: .; V: TRBV25-1; CDR3: CASSGVNVYNEQFF; DNA: TGTGCCAGCAGTGGGGTCAATGTTTACAATGAGCAGTTCTTC
J: TRBJ1-2; size: once; D: .; V: TRBV7-2; CDR3: CASSLRTDYGYTF; DNA: TGTGCCAGCAGCTTACGGACTGACTATGGCTACACCTTC
J: TRBJ1-6; size: .; D: .; V: TRBV7-3; CDR3: CASSLTGPPGSYNSPLHF; DNA: TGTGCCAGCAGCCTTACAGGCCCTCCGGGCTCCTATAATTCACCCCTCCACTTT
J: TRBJ1-1; size: .; D: .; V: TRBV5-1; CDR3: CASSEQLNTEAFF; DNA: TGCGCCAGCAGTGAACAGCTGAACACTGAAGCTTTCTTT
J: TRBJ2-5; size: .; D: .; V: TRBV7-2; CDR3: CASSLAGLKETQYF; DNA: TGTGCCAGCAGCTTAGCCGGACTCAAAGAGACCCAGTACTTC
J: TRBJ1-3; size: few; D: .; V: TRBV5-1; CDR3: CASSLDEISGNTIYF; DNA: TGCGCCAGCAGCTTGGATGAAATCTCTGGAAACACCATATATTTT
J: TRBJ1-1; size: .; D: .; V: TRBV4-2; CDR3: CASSQDRQGKAFF; DNA: TGTGCCAGCAGCCAAGATAGGCAGGGAAAGGCTTTCTTT
J: TRBJ2-7; size: .; D: .; V: TRBV7-9; CDR3: CASSLLPDSYEQYF; DNA: TGTGCCAGCAGCTTATTGCCGGACTCCTACGAGCAGTACTTC
J: TRBJ2-1; size: .; D: TRBD2; V: TRBV3-1/TRBV3-2; CDR3: CASSRETSGSVNEQFF; DNA: TGTGCCAGCAGCAGGGAGACTAGCGGGAGCGTGAATGAGCAGTTCTTC
J: TRBJ2-7; size: once; D: TRBD2; V: TRBV9; CDR3: CASSVDPSGGYEQYF; DNA: TGTGCCAGCAGCGTAGATCCCAGCGGGGGGTACGAGCAGTACTTC
J: TRBJ2-7; size: .; D: .; V: TRBV29-1; CDR3: CSVEVTDTYEQYF; DNA: TGCAGCGTTGAAGTGACAGACACCTACGAGCAGTACTTC
J: TRBJ1-2; size: .; D: TRBD1; V: TRBV6-5; CDR3: CASSQGVPMNYGYTF; DNA: TGTGCCAGCAGCCAGGGGGTCCCAATGAACTATGGCTACACCTTC
J: TRBJ1-3; size: .; D: .; V: TRBV27; CDR3: CASREYGGNTIYF; DNA: TGTGCCAGCAGGGAATATGGTGGAAACACCATATATTTT
J: TRBJ1-6; size: few; D: TRBD1; V: TRBV5-1; CDR3: CASSLGQAYNSPLHF; DNA: TGCGCCAGCAGCTTAGGACAGGCTTATAATTCACCCCTCCACTTT
J: TRBJ2-1; size: .; D: .; V: TRBV4-2; CDR3: CASSQAIDGSNEQFF; DNA: TGTGCCAGCAGCCAGGCTATCGACGGGAGCAATGAGCAGTTCTTC
J: TRBJ1-6; size: .; D: TRBD1; V: TRBV6-5; CDR3: CASSLWTGRNSPLHF; DNA: TGTGCCAGCAGCCTATGGACAGGACGGAATTCACCCCTCCACTTT
J: TRBJ2-3; size: .; D: TRBD2; V: TRBV9; CDR3: CASSVGLAEKDTQYF; DNA: TGTGCCAGCAGCGTAGGACTAGCGGAAAAAGATACGCAGTATTTT
J: TRBJ2-1; size: .; D: TRBD2; V: TRBV7-8; CDR3: CASSSGTRANNEQFF; DNA: TGTGCCAGCAGCTCCGGGACTAGGGCGAACAATGAGCAGTTCTTC
J: TRBJ2-1; size: .; D: TRBD1; V: TRBV2; CDR3: CASTPGQTYNEQFF; DNA: TGTGCCAGCACTCCGGGACAGACCTACAATGAGCAGTTCTTC
J: TRBJ1-1; size: .; D: .; V: TRBV28; CDR3: CASSFYKVTEAFF; DNA: TGTGCCAGCAGTTTCTATAAAGTCACTGAAGCTTTCTTT
J: TRBJ1-2; size: .; D: .; V: TRBV18; CDR3: CASSPPDTNYGYTF; DNA: TGTGCCAGCTCACCTCCTGACACTAACTATGGCTACACCTTC
J: TRBJ2-7; size: .; D: .; V: TRBV5-6; CDR3: CASSLGRAYEQYF; DNA: TGTGCCAGCAGCTTGGGTAGGGCCTACGAGCAGTACTTC
J: TRBJ2-3; size: .; D: TRBD2; V: TRBV7-2; CDR3: CASSLLSSGDTQYF; DNA: TGTGCCAGCAGCCTACTTTCTAGCGGGGATACGCAGTATTTT
J: TRBJ1-1; size: .; D: .; V: TRBV12-1; CDR3: CARTDRVDTEAFF; DNA: TGTGCCAGAACGGACAGGGTTGACACTGAAGCTTTCTTT
J: TRBJ1-2; size: .; D: .; V: TRBV25-1; CDR3: CASSLQGRSGYTF; DNA: TGTGCCAGCAGTCTACAGGGAAGAAGTGGCTACACCTTC
J: TRBJ2-1; size: .; D: .; V: TRBV11-2; CDR3: CASSDVNSVSGFF; DNA: TGTGCCAGCAGCGACGTCAATAGCGTTTCGGGGTTCTTC
J: TRBJ1-1; size: .; D: .; V: TRBV10-2; CDR3: CATPRGGARTEAFF; DNA: TGCGCCACCCCACGGGGGGGGGCTCGAACTGAAGCTTTCTTT
J: TRBJ2-2; size: .; D: TRBD1; V: TRBV7-2; CDR3: CASRHDRATGELFF; DNA: TGTGCCAGCAGACATGACAGGGCCACCGGGGAGCTGTTTTTT
J: TRBJ2-7; size: .; D: TRBD1; V: TRBV9; CDR3: CASSLRDRDYEQYF; DNA: TGTGCCAGCAGTCTCCGGGACAGAGACTACGAGCAGTACTTC
J: TRBJ1-3; size: .; D: .; V: TRBV6-6; CDR3: CASSYSYSSSGNTIYF; DNA: TGTGCCAGCAGTTATTCTTACAGTAGCTCTGGAAACACCATATATTTT
J: TRBJ2-4; size: few; D: TRBD2; V: TRBV18; CDR3: CASSLEVAGVLAKNIQYF; DNA: TGTGCCAGCTCTCTCGAGGTAGCGGGAGTACTAGCCAAAAACATTCAGTACTTC
J: TRBJ1-1; size: .; D: .; V: TRBV3-1/TRBV3-2; CDR3: CASSHTQGKNTEAFF; DNA: TGTGCCAGCAGCCATACTCAGGGGAAGAACACTGAAGCTTTCTTT
J: TRBJ2-2; size: few; D: TRBD2; V: TRBV4-1; CDR3: CASSQRMGGSRDTGELFF; DNA: TGCGCCAGCAGTCAGAGAATGGGGGGGAGTAGGGACACCGGGGAGCTGTTTTTT
J: TRBJ2-7; size: once; D: TRBD2; V: TRBV4-1; CDR3: CASSHSGTSGTYEQYF; DNA: TGCGCCAGCAGCCACTCCGGGACTAGCGGGACCTACGAGCAGTACTTC
J: TRBJ2-3; size: .; D: .; V: TRBV28; CDR3: CASSHRELRTDTQYF; DNA: TGTGCCAGCAGCCACAGGGAATTGAGGACAGATACGCAGTATTTT
J: TRBJ2-1; size: .; D: .; V: TRBV5-8; CDR3: CASSLDSSGARNEQFF; DNA: TGTGCCAGCAGCTTGGATTCCTCGGGGGCTCGGAATGAGCAGTTCTTC
J: TRBJ2-5; size: .; D: TRBD1; V: TRBV7-6; CDR3: CASSFVGGFGPQETQYF; DNA: TGTGCCAGCAGCTTTGTAGGGGGCTTCGGCCCACAAGAGACCCAGTACTTC
J: TRBJ1-1; size: .; D: .; V: TRBV5-4; CDR3: CASSLAGEVNTEAFF; DNA: TGTGCCAGCAGCTTGGCAGGGGAGGTGAACACTGAAGCTTTCTTT
J: TRBJ2-3; size: .; D: .; V: TRBV2; CDR3: CASSLDRSADTQYF; DNA: TGTGCCAGCAGCCTTGACAGGTCGGCAGATACGCAGTATTTT
J: TRBJ1-1; size: few; D: .; V: TRBV6-2/TRBV6-3; CDR3: CASSPTEHNTEAFF; DNA: TGTGCCAGCAGCCCGACAGAACATAACACTGAAGCTTTCTTT
J: TRBJ1-2; size: .; D: .; V: TRBV14; CDR3: CASSQEPNYGYTF; DNA: TGTGCCAGCAGCCAAGAACCCAACTATGGCTACACCTTC
J: TRBJ2-1; size: .; D: TRBD2; V: TRBV19; CDR3: CASSPGTRVYNEQFF; DNA: TGTGCCAGTAGTCCCGGGACTAGGGTCTACAATGAGCAGTTCTTC
J: TRBJ2-2; size: .; D: .; V: TRBV6-1; CDR3: CASSERLDANTGELFF; DNA: TGTGCCAGCAGTGAAAGGTTGGATGCGAACACCGGGGAGCTGTTTTTT
J: TRBJ1-5; size: .; D: TRBD1; V: TRBV5-1; CDR3: CASSPNPLGQGGNQPQHF; DNA: TGCGCCAGCAGCCCGAACCCCCTCGGACAGGGTGGGAATCAGCCCCAGCATTTT
J: TRBJ2-1; size: .; D: .; V: TRBV11-3; CDR3: CASSPRGGHNEQFF; DNA: TGTGCCAGCAGCCCCAGAGGGGGTCACAATGAGCAGTTCTTC
J: TRBJ1-2; size: .; D: TRBD1; V: TRBV29-1; CDR3: CSVVLEQGGGYTF; DNA: TGCAGCGTTGTGTTGGAACAGGGGGGTGGCTACACCTTC
J: TRBJ2-1; size: .; D: .; V: TRBV5-5; CDR3: CASSLEIGASSQFF; DNA: TGTGCCAGCAGCTTAGAAATCGGGGCGTCGTCGCAGTTCTTC
J: TRBJ2-3; size: .; D: .; V: TRBV5-1; CDR3: CASSLGRVDTQYF; DNA: TGCGCCAGCAGCTTGGGCAGGGTGGATACGCAGTATTTT
J: TRBJ1-6; size: few; D: .; V: TRBV15; CDR3: CATSIEGRRDSPLHF; DNA: TGTGCCACCAGCATCGAAGGGCGGCGGGATTCACCCCTCCACTTT